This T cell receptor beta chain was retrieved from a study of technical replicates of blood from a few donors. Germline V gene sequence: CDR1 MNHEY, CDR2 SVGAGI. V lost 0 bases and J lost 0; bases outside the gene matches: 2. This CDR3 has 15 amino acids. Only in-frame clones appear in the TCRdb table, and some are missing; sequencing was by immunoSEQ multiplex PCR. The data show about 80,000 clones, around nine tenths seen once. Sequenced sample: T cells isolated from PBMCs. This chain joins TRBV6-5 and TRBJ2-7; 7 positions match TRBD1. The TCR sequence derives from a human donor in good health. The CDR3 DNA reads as TGTGCCAGCAGTTACTCTGACAGGGCCTCCTACGAGCAGTACTTC. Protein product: CASSYSDRASYEQYF.